This is a list of T cell receptor beta chains from one sample in a study of cytomegalovirus exposure and HLA in healthy donors. TCRdb's table, derived via immunoSEQ multiplex PCR, lists solely in-frame clones and lacks some. The sample includes about 200,000 clones. What was sequenced was PBMCs. The source of these receptors is a man under 40 in good health and CMV-seronegative. CDR3s include the opening cysteine and the closing phenylalanine or tryptophan. A D gene is named only where the DNA matches it firmly.

d_call	v_call	cdr3_length	j_call	cdr3_nt	cdr3_aa
-	TRBV7-9	15	TRBJ1-1	TGTGCCATCCACGGGCAGGGGTCTGCGAACACTGAAGCTTTCTTT	CAIHGQGSANTEAFF
-	TRBV6-1	18	TRBJ2-7	TGTGCCAGCAGTGAAGCAATTCCCGGGACATCTGTTACCTACGAGCAGTACTTC	CASSEAIPGTSVTYEQYF
-	TRBV6-5	14	TRBJ1-4	TGTGCCAGCAAGTCGGGTCTCCTTAATGAAAAACTGTTTTTT	CASKSGLLNEKLFF
-	TRBV30	12	TRBJ1-5	TGTGCCTCGGCGGTGGAAGATCAGCCCCAGCATTTT	CASAVEDQPQHF
TRBD1	TRBV6-4	15	TRBJ2-7	TGTGCCAGAGGGACAGGCATGCTGACTTCCGGCGAGCAGTACTTC	CARGTGMLTSGEQYF
-	TRBV28	14	TRBJ1-2	TGTGCCAGCAAAGAGGGCGCGGAGAACTATGGCTACACCTTC	CASKEGAENYGYTF
-	TRBV6-5	15	TRBJ2-3	TGTGCCAGCAGTTACTCAGGGGGGGCACTGAATACGCAGTATTTT	CASSYSGGALNTQYF
TRBD1	TRBV6-5	16	TRBJ1-1	TGTGCCAGCAGTTACGAAGGAACAGGGGTCGTTGCTGAAGCTTTCTTT	CASSYEGTGVVAEAFF
-	TRBV28	14	TRBJ2-7	TGTGCCACCAACCCTCCAGGGGGGACCTACGAGCAGTACTTC	CATNPPGGTYEQYF
TRBD2	TRBV19	17	TRBJ2-1	TGTGCCAGTAGTATATGGGACGCGGGGGACTCCTACAATGAGCAGTTCTTC	CASSIWDAGDSYNEQFF
TRBD1	TRBV11-3	13	TRBJ1-5	TGTGCCAGCGGACAGGGGAGCAATCAGCCCCAGCATTTT	CASGQGSNQPQHF
TRBD1	TRBV2	17	TRBJ2-4	TGTGCCAGCTTAGGGCCCCTAGAGACAGGGGCTTCGAACATTCAGTACTTC	CASLGPLETGASNIQYF